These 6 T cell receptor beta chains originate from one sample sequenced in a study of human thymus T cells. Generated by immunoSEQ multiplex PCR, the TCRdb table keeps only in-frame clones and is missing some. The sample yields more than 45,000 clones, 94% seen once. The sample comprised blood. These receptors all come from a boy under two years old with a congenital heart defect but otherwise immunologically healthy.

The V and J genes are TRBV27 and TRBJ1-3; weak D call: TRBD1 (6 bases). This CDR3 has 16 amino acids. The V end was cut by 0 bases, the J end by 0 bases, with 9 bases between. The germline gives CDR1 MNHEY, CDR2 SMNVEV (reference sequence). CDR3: CASSLSGGRSGNTIYF. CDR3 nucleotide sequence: TGTGCCAGCAGTTTATCGGGGGGCCGCTCTGGAAACACCATATATTTT.

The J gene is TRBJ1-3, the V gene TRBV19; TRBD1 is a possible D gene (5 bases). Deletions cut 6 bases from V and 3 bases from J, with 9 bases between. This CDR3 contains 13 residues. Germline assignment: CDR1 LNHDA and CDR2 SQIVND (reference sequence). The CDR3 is CASRRGSGNTIYF. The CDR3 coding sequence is TGTGCCAGTAGGAGGGGAAGTGGAAACACCATATATTTT. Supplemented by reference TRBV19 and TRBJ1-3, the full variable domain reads DGGITQSPKYLFRKEGQNVTLSCEQNLNHDAMYWYRQDPGQGLRLIYYSQIVNDFQKGDIAEGYSVSREKKESFPLTVTSAQKNPTAFYLCASRRGSGNTIYFGEGSWLTVV.

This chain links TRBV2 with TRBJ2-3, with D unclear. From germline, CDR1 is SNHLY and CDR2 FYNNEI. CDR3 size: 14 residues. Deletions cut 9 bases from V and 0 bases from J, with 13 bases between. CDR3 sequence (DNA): TGTGCCAGGCAATGGGCGGCTAGCACAGATACGCAGTATTTT. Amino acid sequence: CARQWAASTDTQYF.

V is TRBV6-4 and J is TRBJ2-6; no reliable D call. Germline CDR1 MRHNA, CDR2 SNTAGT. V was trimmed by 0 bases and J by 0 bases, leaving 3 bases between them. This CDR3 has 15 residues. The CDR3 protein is CASSDSHSGANVLTF. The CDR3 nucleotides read TGTGCCAGCAGTGACTCACACTCTGGGGCCAACGTCCTGACTTTC.

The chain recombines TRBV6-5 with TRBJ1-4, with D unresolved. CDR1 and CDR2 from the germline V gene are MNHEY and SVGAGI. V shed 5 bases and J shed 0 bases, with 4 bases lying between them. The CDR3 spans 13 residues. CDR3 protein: CASSRATNEKLFF. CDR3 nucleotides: TGTGCCAGCAGTAGGGCAACTAATGAAAAACTGTTTTTT.

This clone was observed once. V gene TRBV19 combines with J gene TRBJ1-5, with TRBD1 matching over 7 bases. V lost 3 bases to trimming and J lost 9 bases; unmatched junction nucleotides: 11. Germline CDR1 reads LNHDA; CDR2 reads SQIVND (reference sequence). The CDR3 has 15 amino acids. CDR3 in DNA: TGTGCCAGTAGTATTGATGGGACAGTCGCTTCGCCCCAGCATTTT. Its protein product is CASSIDGTVASPQHF.